This TCR beta chain was found in a study of T-cell memory formation after mild COVID-19. The TCR alpha and TCR beta cDNA libraries, bearing sample barcodes and UMIs, were generated by 5'RACE using constant-segment primers. TCRdb re-analysed the 5' RACE reads in MiXCR, keeping a single row per CDR3 protein. This sample has around 420,000 distinct CDR3 sequences, with approximately 24% found just once. This clonotype turned up a few times. Antigen specificity is unknown. General observations from the study: CD8+ contracting clones occupied EMRA, while CD4+ ones occupied mainly CM and EM. Clones that contracted from day 15 to 85 had balanced CD4/CD8; later expanders were CD4+ biased.

The CDR3 is 15 amino acids. The trim removed 5 bases at V and 1 base at J, leaving 8 bases unmatched. Germline-derived CDR1 and CDR2 are SGHRS and YFSETQ. Sequencing input: PBMCs or a T cell subset sorted from them (not recorded which). The TCR comes from an adult woman who had mild COVID-19 (a few samples of this study predate the infection). Cell type and time point are not known. The chain joins TRBV5-1 to TRBJ2-5; 7 nucleotides agree with TRBD1. CDR3 nucleotides: TGCGCCAGCAGTCCACAGGGGACGTCCCAAGAGACCCAGTACTTC. Protein: CASSPQGTSQETQYF. The full variable domain, with the rest looked up from reference TRBV5-1 and TRBJ2-5, is KAGVTQTPRYLIKTRGQQVTLSCSPISGHRSVSWYQQTPGQGLQFLFEYFSETQRNKGNFPGRFSGRQFSNSRSEMNVSTLELGDSALYLCASSPQGTSQETQYFGPGTRLLVL.